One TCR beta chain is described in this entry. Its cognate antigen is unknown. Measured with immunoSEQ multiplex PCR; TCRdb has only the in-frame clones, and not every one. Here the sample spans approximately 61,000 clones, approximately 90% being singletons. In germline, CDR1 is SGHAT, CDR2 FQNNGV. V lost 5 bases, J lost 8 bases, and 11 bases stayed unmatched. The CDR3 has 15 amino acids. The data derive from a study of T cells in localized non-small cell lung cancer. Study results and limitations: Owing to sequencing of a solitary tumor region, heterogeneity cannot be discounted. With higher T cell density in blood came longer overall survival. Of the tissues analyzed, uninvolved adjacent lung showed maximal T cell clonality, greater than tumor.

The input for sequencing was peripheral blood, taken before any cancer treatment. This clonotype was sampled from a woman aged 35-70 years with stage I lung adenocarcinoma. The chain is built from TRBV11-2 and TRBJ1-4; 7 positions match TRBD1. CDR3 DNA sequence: TGTGCCAGCAGCCCCTTACAGGGGCCGGAGGAAAAACTGTTTTTT. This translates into CASSPLQGPEEKLFF. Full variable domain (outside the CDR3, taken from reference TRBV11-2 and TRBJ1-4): EAGVAQSPRYKIIEKRQSVAFWCNPISGHATLYWYQQILGQGPKLLIQFQNNGVVDDSQLPKDRFSAERLKGVDSTLKIQPAKLEDSAVYLCASSPLQGPEEKLFFGSGTQLSVL.